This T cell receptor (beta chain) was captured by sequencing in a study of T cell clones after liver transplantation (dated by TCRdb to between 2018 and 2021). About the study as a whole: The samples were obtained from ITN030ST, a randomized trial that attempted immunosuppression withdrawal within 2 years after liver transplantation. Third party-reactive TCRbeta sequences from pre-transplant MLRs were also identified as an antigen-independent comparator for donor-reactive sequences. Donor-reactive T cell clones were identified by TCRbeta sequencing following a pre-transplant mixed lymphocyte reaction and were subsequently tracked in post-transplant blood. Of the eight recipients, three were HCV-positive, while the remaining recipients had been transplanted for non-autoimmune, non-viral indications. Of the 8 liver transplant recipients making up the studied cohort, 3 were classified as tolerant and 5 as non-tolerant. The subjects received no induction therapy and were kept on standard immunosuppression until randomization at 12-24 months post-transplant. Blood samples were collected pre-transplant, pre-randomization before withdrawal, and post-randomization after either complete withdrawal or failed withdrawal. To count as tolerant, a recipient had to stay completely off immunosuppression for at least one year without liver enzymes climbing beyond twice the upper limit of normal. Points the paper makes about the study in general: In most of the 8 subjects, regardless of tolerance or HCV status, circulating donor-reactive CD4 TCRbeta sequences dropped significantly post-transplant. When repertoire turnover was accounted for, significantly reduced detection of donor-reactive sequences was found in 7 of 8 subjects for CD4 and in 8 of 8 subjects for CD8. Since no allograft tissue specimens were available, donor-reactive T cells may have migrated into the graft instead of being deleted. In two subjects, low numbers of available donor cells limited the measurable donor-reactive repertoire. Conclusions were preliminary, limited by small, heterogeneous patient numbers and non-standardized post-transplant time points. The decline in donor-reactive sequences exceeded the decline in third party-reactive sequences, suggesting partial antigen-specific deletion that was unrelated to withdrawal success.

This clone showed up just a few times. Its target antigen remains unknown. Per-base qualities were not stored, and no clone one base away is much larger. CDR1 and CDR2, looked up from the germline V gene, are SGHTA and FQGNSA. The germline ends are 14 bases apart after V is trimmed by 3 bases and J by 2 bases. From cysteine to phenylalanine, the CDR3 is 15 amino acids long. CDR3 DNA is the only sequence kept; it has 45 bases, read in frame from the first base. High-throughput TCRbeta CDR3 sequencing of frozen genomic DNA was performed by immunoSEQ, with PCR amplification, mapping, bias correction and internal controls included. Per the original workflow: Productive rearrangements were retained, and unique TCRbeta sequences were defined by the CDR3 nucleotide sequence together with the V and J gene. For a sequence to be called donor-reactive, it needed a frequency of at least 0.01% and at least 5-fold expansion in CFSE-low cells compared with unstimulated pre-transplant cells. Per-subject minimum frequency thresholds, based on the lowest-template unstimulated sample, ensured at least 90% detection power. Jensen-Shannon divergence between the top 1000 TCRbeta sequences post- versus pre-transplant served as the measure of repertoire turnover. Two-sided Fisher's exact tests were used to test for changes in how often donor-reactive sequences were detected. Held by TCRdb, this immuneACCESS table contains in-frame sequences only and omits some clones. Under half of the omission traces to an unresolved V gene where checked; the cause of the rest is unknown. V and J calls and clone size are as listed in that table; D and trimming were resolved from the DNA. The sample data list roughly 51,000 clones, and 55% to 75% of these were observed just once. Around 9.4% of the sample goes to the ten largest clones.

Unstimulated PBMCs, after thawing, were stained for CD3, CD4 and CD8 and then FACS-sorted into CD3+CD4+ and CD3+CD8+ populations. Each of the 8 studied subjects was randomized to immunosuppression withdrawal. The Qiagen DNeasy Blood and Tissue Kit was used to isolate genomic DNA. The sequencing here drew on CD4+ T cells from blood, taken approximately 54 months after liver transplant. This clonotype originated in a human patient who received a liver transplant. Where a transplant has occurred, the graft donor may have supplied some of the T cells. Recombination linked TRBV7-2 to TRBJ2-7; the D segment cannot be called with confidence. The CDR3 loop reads CASSFSPDTAYEQYF. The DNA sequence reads TGTGCCAGCAGCTTTTCCCCCGACACCGCCTACGAGCAGTACTTC. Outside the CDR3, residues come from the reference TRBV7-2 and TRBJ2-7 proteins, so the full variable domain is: GAGVSQSPSNKVTEKGKDVELRCDPISGHTALYWYRQSLGQGLEFLIYFQGNSAPDKSGLPSDRFSAERTGGSVSTLTIQRTQQEDSAVYLCASSFSPDTAYEQYFGPGTRLTVT.